This TCR beta chain emerged from a study of T cell changes during pregnancy in multiple sclerosis. Germline CDR1 and CDR2: SGHTA and FQGTGA. Deletions cut 5 bases from V and 1 base from J, with 12 bases between. The CDR3 consists of 14 residues. The protocol was immunoSEQ multiplex PCR, while the TCRdb copy is restricted to in-frame clones and leaves out a portion. This sample has 50,000 to 65,000 clones, with approximately 91% found just once. This clone was picked up one time. J is TRBJ2-7 and V is TRBV7-3, with a weak D call TRBD1 (5 bases). This sample comprised peripheral blood, obtained in the second trimester of pregnancy. This TCR was sampled from a female donor with multiple sclerosis, enrolled in a pregnancy study. This CDR3 reads CASSVDSYSYEQYF. Here the CDR3 DNA reads TGTGCCAGCAGCGTAGACAGTTATTCCTACGAGCAGTACTTC. Together with reference TRBV7-3 and TRBJ2-7, the CDR3 gives the full variable domain: GAGVSQTPSNKVTEKGKYVELRCDPISGHTALYWYRQSLGQGPEFLIYFQGTGAADDSGLPNDRFFAVRPEGSVSTLKIQRTERGDSAVYLCASSVDSYSYEQYFGPGTRLTVT.